This TCR beta chain comes out of a study of cytomegalovirus exposure and HLA in healthy donors. Study-level background: A data release that came early held roughly 80 million unique TCRs from HLA-typed donors.

13 Jbeta primers and 60 Vbeta primers were used for the PCR. Using immunoSEQ multiplex PCR, the repertoire was profiled, and TCRdb retains in-frame clones only, with some absent. The sample lists 170,000 or so clones; around 77% were seen once. The study's findings and limits: TCR beta chains numbering approximately 150 were designated cytomegalovirus-associated. While the bulk of TCR sequences proved rare, some public TCRs turned up in many donors. In a later analysis, HLA-associated beta chains showed higher expansion and lower generation probabilities than comparable chains.

Concerning this clone itself: The antigen is unknown.

V was clipped by 3 bases and J by 6 bases, with 14 bases between them. The CDR3 extends over 14 amino acids. Germline V CDR1 and CDR2: ENHRY, SYGVKD. The rearrangement uses TRBV10-3 and TRBJ1-2; D remains unclear. What was sequenced was PBMCs. The TCR comes from a man between 60 and 75 years old in good health and CMV-seronegative. The CDR3 DNA follows: TGTGCCATCAGTGAAGGTACGGGAGACCATGGCTACACCTTC. The encoded protein is CAISEGTGDHGYTF.